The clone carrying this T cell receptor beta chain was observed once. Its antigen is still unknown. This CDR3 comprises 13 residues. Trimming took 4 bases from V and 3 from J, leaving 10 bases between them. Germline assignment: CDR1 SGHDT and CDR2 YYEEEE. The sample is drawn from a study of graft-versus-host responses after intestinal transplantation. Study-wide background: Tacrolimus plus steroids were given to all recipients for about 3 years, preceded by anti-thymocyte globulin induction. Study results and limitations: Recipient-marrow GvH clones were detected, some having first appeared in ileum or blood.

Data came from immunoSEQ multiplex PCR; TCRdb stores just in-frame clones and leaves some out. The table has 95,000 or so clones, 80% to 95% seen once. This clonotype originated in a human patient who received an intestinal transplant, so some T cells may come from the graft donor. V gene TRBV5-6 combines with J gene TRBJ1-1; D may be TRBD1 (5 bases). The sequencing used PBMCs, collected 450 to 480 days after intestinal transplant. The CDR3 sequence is CASSLGTYTEAFF. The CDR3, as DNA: TGTGCCAGCAGCCTGGGGACCTACACTGAAGCTTTCTTT.